This T cell receptor beta chain is from a study of cytomegalovirus exposure and HLA in healthy donors. Notes on the study in general: Researchers catalogued approximately 170 TCR beta chains as cytomegalovirus-associated.

The CDR3 runs 15 residues. The ends lost 7 bases at V and 8 bases at J; junction bases unmatched: 8. Per germline, CDR1 SGHRS and CDR2 YFSETQ. Method: immunoSEQ multiplex PCR; TCRdb's copy keeps in-frame clones and lacks some. The table lists around 350,000 clones, roughly 88% of them singletons, with approximately 0.86% in the top ten. Notes on this clone: Its antigen is currently unknown.

While the first cohort had around 700 subjects, the donors belonged to the separate validation cohort of about 120 subjects. The sequenced sample consisted of PBMCs. The sequence derives from a woman between 18 and 29 years old in good health and CMV-seronegative. The chain recombines TRBV5-1 with TRBJ2-1, with TRBD2 matching over 14 bases. CDR3 loop: CASLPGTSGRHEQFF. CDR3 coding DNA: TGCGCCAGCCTTCCCGGGACTAGCGGGAGACATGAGCAGTTCTTC. Filled out from reference TRBV5-1 and TRBJ2-1, the complete variable domain reads KAGVTQTPRYLIKTRGQQVTLSCSPISGHRSVSWYQQTPGQGLQFLFEYFSETQRNKGNFPGRFSGRQFSNSRSEMNVSTLELGDSALYLCASLPGTSGRHEQFFGPGTRLTVL.